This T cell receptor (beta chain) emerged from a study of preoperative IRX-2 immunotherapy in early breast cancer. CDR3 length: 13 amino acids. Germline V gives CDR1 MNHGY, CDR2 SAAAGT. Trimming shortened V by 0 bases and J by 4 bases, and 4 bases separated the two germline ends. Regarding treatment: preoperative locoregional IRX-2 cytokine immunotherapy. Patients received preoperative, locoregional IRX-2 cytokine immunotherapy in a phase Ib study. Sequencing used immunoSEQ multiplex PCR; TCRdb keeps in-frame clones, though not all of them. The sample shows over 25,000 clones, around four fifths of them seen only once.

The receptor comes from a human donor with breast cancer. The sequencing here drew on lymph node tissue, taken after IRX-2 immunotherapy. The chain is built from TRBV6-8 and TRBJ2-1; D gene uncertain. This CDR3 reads CASSYSEYNEQFF. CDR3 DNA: TGTGCCAGCAGTTACTCGGAGTACAATGAGCAGTTCTTC.